This is a list of T cell receptor beta chains from one sample in a study of cytomegalovirus exposure and HLA in healthy donors. TCRdb's copy holds only in-frame clones and misses some; the assay was immunoSEQ multiplex PCR. This table has 40,000 to 45,000 clones, about 47% appearing once. The material sequenced was PBMCs. Receptors were obtained from a human donor in good health. CDR3s include the opening cysteine and the closing phenylalanine or tryptophan. Each record gives: D gene, clone size, CDR3 length, J gene, V gene, CDR3 protein, CDR3 DNA. D genes are given only for firm matches. Expanded clones are given a class, and other clones once, few, many or no size at all.

TRBD1 | . | 14 | TRBJ1-2 | TRBV7-6 | CASSPDRVNYGYTF | TGTGCCAGCAGCCCGGACAGGGTAAACTATGGCTACACCTTC
. | . | 15 | TRBJ1-3 | TRBV4-2 | CASSQEAYSGNTIYF | TGTGCCAGCAGCCAAGAAGCGTACTCTGGAAACACCATATATTTT
. | once | 15 | TRBJ2-2 | TRBV9 | CASKQTASYTGELFF | TGTGCCAGCAAACAGACAGCGAGCTACACCGGGGAGCTGTTTTTT
. | . | 13 | TRBJ2-7 | TRBV4-1 | CASSQNAGYEQYF | TGTGCCAGCAGCCAAAACGCCGGCTACGAGCAGTACTTC
TRBD1 | few | 17 | TRBJ2-7 | TRBV15 | CATSRPPIQGAPYEQYF | TGTGCCACCAGCAGACCTCCTATCCAGGGGGCGCCCTACGAGCAGTACTTC
TRBD2 | . | 15 | TRBJ2-2 | TRBV18 | CASSPGGPNTGELFF | TGTGCCAGCTCACCGGGAGGGCCCAACACCGGGGAGCTGTTTTTT
TRBD1 | . | 14 | TRBJ1-1 | TRBV5-1 | CASRQTGGTTEAFF | TGCGCCAGCAGACAGACAGGGGGGACCACTGAAGCTTTCTTT
. | few | 13 | TRBJ1-1 | TRBV7-2 | CASHRELNTEAFF | TGTGCCAGCCACAGGGAACTGAACACTGAAGCTTTCTTT
. | . | 16 | TRBJ1-2 | TRBV15 | CATSRDAEGGGNGYTF | TGTGCCACCAGCAGAGATGCGGAGGGAGGGGGGAATGGCTACACCTTC
TRBD1 | . | 14 | TRBJ1-2 | TRBV2 | CASSSRDRAYGYTF | TGTGCCAGCAGCAGCCGGGACAGGGCCTATGGCTACACCTTC
. | many | 15 | TRBJ1-4 | TRBV19 | CASSARAGYNEKLFF | TGTGCCAGTAGTGCCCGAGCAGGGTATAATGAAAAACTGTTTTTT
. | few | 15 | TRBJ1-5 | TRBV28 | CASREPRGSNQPQHF | TGTGCCAGCAGAGAACCCAGGGGAAGCAATCAGCCCCAGCATTTT
. | . | 15 | TRBJ1-1 | TRBV7-2 | CASSLETPQRTEAFF | TGTGCCAGCAGCCTAGAGACCCCCCAGCGGACTGAAGCTTTCTTT
. | few | 13 | TRBJ1-4 | TRBV19 | CASQGQINEKLFF | TGTGCCAGTCAAGGACAGATTAATGAAAAACTGTTTTTT
. | . | 13 | TRBJ1-2 | TRBV6-5 | CASSPTANYGYTF | TGTGCCAGCAGTCCGACAGCAAACTATGGCTACACCTTC
TRBD2 | . | 23 | TRBJ2-3 | TRBV9 | CASSVATGSRPSGTATYTDTQYF | TGTGCCAGCAGCGTAGCTACCGGGAGTCGGCCTAGCGGGACTGCAACATACACAGATACGCAGTATTTT
. | . | 14 | TRBJ2-1 | TRBV6-5 | CASSLGAGYNEQFF | TGTGCCAGCAGTTTAGGGGCGGGGTATAATGAGCAGTTCTTC
. | . | 14 | TRBJ1-5 | TRBV28 | CASMGGGSNQPQNF | TGTGCCAGCATGGGTGGTGGGAGCAATCAGCCCCAGAATTTT
. | . | 15 | TRBJ2-7 | TRBV7-9 | CASSLGPATFYEQYF | TGTGCCAGCAGTTTGGGGCCAGCCACCTTCTACGAGCAGTACTTC
. | few | 15 | TRBJ2-4 | TRBV13 | CASSRRELAKNIQYF | TGTGCCAGCAGCCGCAGGGAACTAGCCAAAAACATTCAGTACTTC
TRBD1 | few | 14 | TRBJ1-3 | TRBV12-5 | CASGLDRGGNTIYF | TGTGCTAGTGGTTTGGACAGGGGTGGAAACACCATATATTTT
. | . | 15 | TRBJ2-3 | TRBV7-3 | CASSLTGGQADTQYF | TGTGCCAGCAGCTTAACGGGGGGGCAGGCAGATACGCAGTATTTT
TRBD2 | once | 14 | TRBJ2-7 | TRBV5-4 | CASSLGLAGGPGDF | TGTGCCAGCAGCCTAGGACTAGCGGGAGGGCCTGGGGACTTC
. | . | 13 | TRBJ2-5 | TRBV28 | CASSRAGQETQYF | TGTGCCAGCAGTAGGGCGGGCCAAGAGACCCAGTACTTC
. | . | 15 | TRBJ1-2 | TRBV5-1 | CASSLGWGRNYGYTF | TGCGCCAGCAGCTTGGGATGGGGCCGCAACTATGGCTACACCTTC
TRBD1 | . | 14 | TRBJ1-3 | TRBV5-1 | CASSSTGQGNTIYF | TGCGCCAGCAGCTCTACGGGACAGGGAAACACCATATATTTT
TRBD1 | . | 14 | TRBJ2-3 | TRBV5-1 | CASQGQTSTDTQYF | TGCGCCAGCCAGGGACAGACTAGCACAGATACGCAGTATTTT
. | few | 14 | TRBJ1-5 | TRBV29-1 | CSATWGQGNQPQHF | TGCAGCGCCACCTGGGGCCAGGGGAATCAGCCCCAGCATTTT
. | . | 16 | TRBJ1-4 | TRBV6-5 | CASSYSIGGVNEKLFF | TGTGCCAGCAGTTACTCGATTGGGGGGGTGAATGAAAAACTGTTTTTT
TRBD1 | . | 16 | TRBJ2-2 | TRBV5-1 | CASSQTAGGRTGELFF | TGCGCCAGCAGCCAGACCGCAGGGGGCCGAACCGGGGAGCTGTTTTTT
. | . | 15 | TRBJ1-6 | TRBV7-2 | CASSLESSYNSPLHF | TGTGCCAGCAGCTTAGAGAGCTCCTATAATTCACCCCTCCACTTT
TRBD1 | . | 12 | TRBJ2-7 | TRBV28 | CASQGVIYEQYF | TGTGCCAGCCAGGGGGTCATATACGAGCAGTACTTC
. | . | 15 | TRBJ1-2 | TRBV14 | CASSQDFGGAYGYTF | TGTGCCAGCAGCCAAGATTTCGGAGGGGCGTATGGCTACACCTTC
TRBD2 | . | 17 | TRBJ2-3 | TRBV9 | CASSAGTSGGQSDTQYF | TGTGCCAGCAGCGCCGGGACTAGCGGGGGGCAATCAGATACGCAGTATTTT
. | few | 10 | TRBJ1-2 | TRBV5-8 | CASPGDGYTF | TGTGCCAGCCCTGGAGATGGCTACACCTTC
TRBD1 | . | 15 | TRBJ1-1 | TRBV5-1 | CASSLGETGWMRAFF | TGCGCCAGCAGCTTGGGAGAGACAGGGTGGATGAGGGCTTTCTTT
. | few | 14 | TRBJ1-2 | TRBV28 | CASSLGQGNYGYTF | TGTGCCAGCAGTTTGGGGCAGGGGAACTATGGCTACACCTTC
. | few | 14 | TRBJ2-3 | TRBV6-1 | CASNRDRGTDTQYF | TGTGCCAGCAACCGAGACAGAGGCACAGATACGCAGTATTTT
. | . | 13 | TRBJ1-4 | TRBV15 | CATSSFTGEKLFF | TGTGCCACCAGCAGTTTTACGGGTGAAAAACTGTTTTTT
. | . | 16 | TRBJ2-3 | TRBV2 | CASSSDSVVAGNTQYF | TGTGCCAGCAGTTCGGACTCCGTGGTCGCCGGGAATACGCAGTATTTT
. | . | 14 | TRBJ1-5 | TRBV10-3 | CAISEGVGNQPQHF | TGTGCCATCAGTGAAGGGGTCGGCAATCAGCCCCAGCATTTT